This TCR beta chain was identified during a study of early T cells in non-severe SARS-CoV-2 infection. Study background: The study sequenced bulk RNA from unsorted whole blood, with chains unpaired. Findings and caveats of the study: Matching against VDJdb likely underestimated virus-specific expansions, favoring anti-spike CD8.

The CDR3 is 13 residues long. Looked up from germline, CDR1 is SNHLY and CDR2 is FYNNEI. Trimming left V 9 bases short and J 5 bases short, with 16 bases between. Researchers attached unique molecular identifiers to individual cDNA molecules. TCRdb fed the 5' RACE reads into MiXCR, producing one record per CDR3 protein. The sample contains tens of thousands of distinct CDR3 sequences, 15% to 20% of which appear only once. In this sample, this clonotype turned up a few times. Its cognate antigen is unknown. The receptor's source is an adult who was a healthcare worker with PCR-confirmed SARS-CoV-2 infection or an uninfected control (not recorded which). V is TRBV2 and J is TRBJ1-1; D call uncertain. The sample here was whole blood, taken at baseline. CDR3 residues: CARHELAATEAFF. The CDR3 DNA reads as TGTGCCAGACACGAACTGGCAGCGACTGAAGCTTTCTTT.